This TCR beta chain was sequenced for a study of long-term antiretroviral therapy in people with HIV. Germline loops: CDR1 SGHRS, CDR2 YFSETQ. V was pared by 4 bases and J by 0 bases, with 6 bases of the junction left unmatched. CDR3 length: 15 amino acids. immunoSEQ v3.0 was run at survey level. TCRdb's table, derived via immunoSEQ multiplex PCR, lists solely in-frame clones and lacks some. This table has about 22,000 clones, 80% to 90% appearing once. Each donor provided at least one pre-ART PBMC sample and at least two post-ART PBMC samples. Every single participant having HIV got treatment inside the United States.

The rearrangement links TRBV5-1 to TRBJ1-2; TRBD1 agrees at 7 bases. This receptor was obtained from a man aged 18 to 30 with HIV. The sequencing here drew on unsorted PBMCs, taken 0.1 years before starting antiretroviral therapy. The CDR3 DNA follows: TGCGCCAGCAGCCCCAACAGGGGAGCTAACTATGGCTACACCTTC. It specifies CASSPNRGANYGYTF.